This TCR beta chain stems from a study of blood T cell repertoires in COVID-19. For the study at large: The study drew acute and convalescent COVID-19 samples from the United States, Italy and Spain.

Participant ages covered about 18 to 100 years across about two dozen US areas. Trimming at V came to 0 bases and at J to 0 bases, leaving 10 bases not matched to a gene. Germline CDR1 is MNHEY and CDR2 is SVGEGT. The CDR3 sequence is 19 residues long. The protocol was immunoSEQ multiplex PCR, while the TCRdb copy is restricted to in-frame clones and leaves out a portion. The data show hundreds of thousands of clones, with approximately 81% seen just once and around 1.9% held by the top ten. This sequence was found in a young woman who had been exposed to COVID-19. The chain employs TRBV6-2 or TRBV6-3 and TRBJ1-1; 10 bases align to TRBD1. The sample consisted of PBMCs or T cells enriched from blood (not recorded which). CDR3: CASSYSPRDRGGLNTEAFF. The CDR3 region has the DNA TGTGCCAGCAGTTACTCGCCCCGGGACAGGGGAGGTCTGAACACTGAAGCTTTCTTT.